The sequence of this T cell receptor (beta chain) was determined in a study of graft-versus-host responses after intestinal transplantation. Overall study context: Isolated intestinal, liver-intestinal, or multivisceral transplants had been given to the recipients.

Germline V CDR1 and CDR2: MNHEY, SVGAGI. The CDR3 loop spans 14 amino acids. V lost 2 bases to trimming and J lost 9 bases, with 16 bases between them. Sequencing used immunoSEQ multiplex PCR; TCRdb keeps in-frame clones, though not all of them. The sample yields about 120,000 clones, approximately 90% seen once. Details on this clone: Its antigen remains unknown.

General observations from the study: Recipient marrow harbored GvH clones, some of which surfaced first in ileum or blood. Those patients showing graft-donor T cell macrochimerism displayed high graft-versus-host to host-versus-graft clonal ratios in allografts. Early post-transplant declines in HvG were associated with peak levels of circulating GvH clones.

The sequences come from unstimulated CD4+ T cells sorted from spleen or lymph node cells, collected before intestinal transplant. This sequence was found in a human donor who received an intestinal transplant. V gene TRBV6-5 combines with J gene TRBJ2-5, with D perhaps matching TRBD2 (6 bases). CDR3 nucleotides: TGTGCCAGCAGTTACACTAGGGACTTCAGCGCCCAGTACTTC. Translation: CASSYTRDFSAQYF.